Shown below are 2 T cell receptor beta chains from a single sample sequenced in a study of cytomegalovirus exposure and HLA in healthy donors. This PCR relied on a set of 60 Vbeta primers and 13 Jbeta primers. Assay: immunoSEQ multiplex PCR; the TCRdb copy retains only in-frame clones and omits some. The repertoire holds approximately 120,000 clones, around 80% seen once, with over 10% in the top ten. Sequences were obtained from PBMCs. The receptors derive from a woman in her sixties or seventies in good health and CMV-seropositive.

The V call is TRBV5-4, the J call TRBJ1-1; TRBD1 matches at 7 bases. V shed 4 bases and J 4 bases; nucleotides not matched to a gene: 10. The length of the CDR3 is 15 residues. The germline V gene has CDR1 SGHNT and CDR2 YYREEE (reference sequence). The CDR3 coding sequence is TGTGCCAGCAGCGCGCGACAGGGAAGACCCACTGAAGCTTTCTTT. The encoded protein is CASSARQGRPTEAFF.

The chain couples TRBV5-5 to TRBJ1-1; D is uncertain. Trimming cost V 0 bases and J 0 bases, with 9 bases left between them. The germline V gene encodes CDR1 SGHKS and CDR2 YYEKEE (reference sequence). The CDR3 spans 15 residues. The CDR3 nucleotides are TGTGCCAGCAGCTTGGGACACAGCTTGAACACTGAAGCTTTCTTT. Amino acids: CASSLGHSLNTEAFF.